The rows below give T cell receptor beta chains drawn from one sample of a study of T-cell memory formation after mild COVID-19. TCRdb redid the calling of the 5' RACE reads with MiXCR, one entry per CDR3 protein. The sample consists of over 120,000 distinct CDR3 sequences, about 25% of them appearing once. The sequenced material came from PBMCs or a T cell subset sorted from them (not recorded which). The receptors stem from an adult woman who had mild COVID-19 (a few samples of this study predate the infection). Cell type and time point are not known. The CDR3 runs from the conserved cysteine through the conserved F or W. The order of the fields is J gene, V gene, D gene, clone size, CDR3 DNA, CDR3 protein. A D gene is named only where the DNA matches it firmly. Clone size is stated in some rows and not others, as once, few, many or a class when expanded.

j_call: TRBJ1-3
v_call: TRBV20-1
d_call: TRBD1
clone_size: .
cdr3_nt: TGCAGTGCTAGATCGACAGGGGGCATCGGAAACACCATATATTTT
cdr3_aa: CSARSTGGIGNTIYF

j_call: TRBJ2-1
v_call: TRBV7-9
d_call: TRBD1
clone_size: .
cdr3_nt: TGTGCCAGCAGCTCGAGACAGGGACGATACAATGAGCAGTTCTTC
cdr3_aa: CASSSRQGRYNEQFF

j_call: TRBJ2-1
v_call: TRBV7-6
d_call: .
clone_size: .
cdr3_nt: TGTGCCAGCAGCCTCGTGGAGTCCGGCAATGAGCAGTTCTTC
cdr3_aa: CASSLVESGNEQFF

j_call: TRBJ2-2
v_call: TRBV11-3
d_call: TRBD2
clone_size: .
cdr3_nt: TGTGCCAGCAGCTCTAGGACTAGCGGGCCCACCGGGGAGCTGTTTTTT
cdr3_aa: CASSSRTSGPTGELFF

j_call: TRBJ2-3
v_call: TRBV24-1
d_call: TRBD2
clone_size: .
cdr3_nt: TGTGCCACCAGTGATCCGACTAGCGGGGGAACAGATACGCAGTATTTT
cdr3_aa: CATSDPTSGGTDTQYF

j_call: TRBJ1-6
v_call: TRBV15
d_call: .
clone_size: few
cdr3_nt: TGTGCCACCAGCAGAGTCACTTCACCCCTCCACTTT
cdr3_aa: CATSRVTSPLHF

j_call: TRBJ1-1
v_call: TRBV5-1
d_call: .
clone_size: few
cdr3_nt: TGCGCCAGCACCGTGACAGAGTACAGGGACACTGAAGCTTTCTTT
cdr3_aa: CASTVTEYRDTEAFF

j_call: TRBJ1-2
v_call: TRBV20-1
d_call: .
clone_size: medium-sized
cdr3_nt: TGCAGTGCTAGCACACCCGCCGACTACACCTTC
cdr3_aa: CSASTPADYTF

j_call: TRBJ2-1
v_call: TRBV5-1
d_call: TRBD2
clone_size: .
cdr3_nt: TGCGCCAGCAGCCCTGGTAATACTCTAGCGGGGCCTGACAATGAGCAGTTCTTC
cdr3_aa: CASSPGNTLAGPDNEQFF

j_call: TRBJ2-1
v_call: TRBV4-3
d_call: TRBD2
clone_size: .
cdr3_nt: TGCGCCAGCAGCCAAGATGTGTCTAGCGGGAGTGAGCAGTTCTTC
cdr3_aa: CASSQDVSSGSEQFF

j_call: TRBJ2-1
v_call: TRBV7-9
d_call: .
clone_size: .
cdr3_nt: TGTGCCAGCAGTTCAAAAGTATATGAGCAGTTCTTC
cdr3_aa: CASSSKVYEQFF

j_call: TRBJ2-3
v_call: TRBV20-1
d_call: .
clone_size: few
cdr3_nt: TGCAGTGCTAGCTCGGACAGTGTCTACACAGATACGCAGTATTTT
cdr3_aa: CSASSDSVYTDTQYF

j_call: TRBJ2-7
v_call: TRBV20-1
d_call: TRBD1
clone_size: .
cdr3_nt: TGCAGTGCTAGAGACCCTTGGAAGGGGGCTGTAGACGAGCAGTACTTC
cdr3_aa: CSARDPWKGAVDEQYF

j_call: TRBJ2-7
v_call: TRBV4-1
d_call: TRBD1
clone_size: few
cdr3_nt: TGCGCCAGCAGCCTAAAGACAGGGTCGGCCTACGAGCAGTACTTC
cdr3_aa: CASSLKTGSAYEQYF

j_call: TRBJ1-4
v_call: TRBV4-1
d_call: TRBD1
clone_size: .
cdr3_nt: TGCGCCAGCAGCCAACCGGACAGGGGGAATGAAAAACTGTTTTTT
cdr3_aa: CASSQPDRGNEKLFF

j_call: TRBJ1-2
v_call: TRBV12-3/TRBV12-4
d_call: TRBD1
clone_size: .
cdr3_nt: TGTGCCAGCAGCCACAGGGACAGGCTGGAAGGCTACACCTTC
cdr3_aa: CASSHRDRLEGYTF

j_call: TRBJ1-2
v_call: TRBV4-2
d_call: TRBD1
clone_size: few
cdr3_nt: TGTGCCAGCAGCCATAACCGGGGGACAGCCTATGGCTACACCTTC
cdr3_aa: CASSHNRGTAYGYTF

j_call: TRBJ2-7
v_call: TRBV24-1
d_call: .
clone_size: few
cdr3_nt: TGTGCCACCAGTGATCTAATCCAGTGCGAGCAGTACTTC
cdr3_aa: CATSDLIQCEQYF

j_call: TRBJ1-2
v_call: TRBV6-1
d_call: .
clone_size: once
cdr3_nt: TGTGCCAGCATAAGGACGGGGGCTAACTATGGCTACACCTTC
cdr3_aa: CASIRTGANYGYTF

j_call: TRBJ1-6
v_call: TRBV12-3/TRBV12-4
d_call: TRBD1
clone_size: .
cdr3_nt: TGTGCCAGCAGTGTCGGGACAGGGTACTCACCCCTCCACTTT
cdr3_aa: CASSVGTGYSPLHF

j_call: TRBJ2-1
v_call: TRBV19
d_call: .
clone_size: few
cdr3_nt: TGTGCCAGTAGTAAGTGGGTAGCGGCGTACAATGAGCAGTTCTTC
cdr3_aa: CASSKWVAAYNEQFF

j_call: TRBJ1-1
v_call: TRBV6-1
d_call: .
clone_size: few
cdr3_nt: TGTGCCAGCCGACCCACAGTGAACCCTGAAGCTTTCTTT
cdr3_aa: CASRPTVNPEAFF

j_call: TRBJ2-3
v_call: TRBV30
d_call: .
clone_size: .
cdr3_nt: TGTGCCTGGAGTCGAGTATCGAGCACAGATACGCAGTATTTT
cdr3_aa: CAWSRVSSTDTQYF

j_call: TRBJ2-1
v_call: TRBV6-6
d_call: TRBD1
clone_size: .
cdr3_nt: TGTGCCAGCAGCCAGGGGGACGATGAGCAGTTCTTC
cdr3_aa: CASSQGDDEQFF

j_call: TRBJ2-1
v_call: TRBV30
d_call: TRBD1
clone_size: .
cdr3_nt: TGTGCCTGGAGTGTACCCAGGGGGCTTTACAATGAGCAGTTCTTC
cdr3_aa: CAWSVPRGLYNEQFF

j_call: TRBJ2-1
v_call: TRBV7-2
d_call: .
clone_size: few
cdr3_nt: TGTGCCAGCACCTACGGAGGGGGCGGGTACAATGAGCAGTTCTTC
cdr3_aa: CASTYGGGGYNEQFF